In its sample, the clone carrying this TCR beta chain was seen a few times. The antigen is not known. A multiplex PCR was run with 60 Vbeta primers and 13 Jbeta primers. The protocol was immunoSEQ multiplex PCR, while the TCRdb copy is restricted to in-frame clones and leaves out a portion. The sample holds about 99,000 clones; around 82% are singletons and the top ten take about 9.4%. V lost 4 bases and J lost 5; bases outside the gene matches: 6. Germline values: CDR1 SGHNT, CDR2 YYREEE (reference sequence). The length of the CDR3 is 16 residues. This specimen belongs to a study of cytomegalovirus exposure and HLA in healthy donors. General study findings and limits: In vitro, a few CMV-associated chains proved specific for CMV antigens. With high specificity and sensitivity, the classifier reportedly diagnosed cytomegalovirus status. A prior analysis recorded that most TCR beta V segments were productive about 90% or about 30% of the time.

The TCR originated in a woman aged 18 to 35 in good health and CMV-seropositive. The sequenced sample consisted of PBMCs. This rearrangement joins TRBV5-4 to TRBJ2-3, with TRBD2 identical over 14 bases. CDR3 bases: TGTGCCAGCAGCAAGACTAGCGGGGGGGCTGGAGATACGCAGTATTTT. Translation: CASSKTSGGAGDTQYF.